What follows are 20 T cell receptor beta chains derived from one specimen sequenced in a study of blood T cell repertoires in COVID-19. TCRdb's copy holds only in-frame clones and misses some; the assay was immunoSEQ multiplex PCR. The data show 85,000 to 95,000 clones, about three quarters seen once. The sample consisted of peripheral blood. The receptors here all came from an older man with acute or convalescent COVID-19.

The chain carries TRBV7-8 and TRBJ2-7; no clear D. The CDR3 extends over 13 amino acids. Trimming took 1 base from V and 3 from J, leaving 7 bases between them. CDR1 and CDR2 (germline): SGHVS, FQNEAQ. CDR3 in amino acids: CASSLGAIYEQYF. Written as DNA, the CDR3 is TGTGCCAGCAGCTTAGGGGCCATCTACGAGCAGTACTTC.

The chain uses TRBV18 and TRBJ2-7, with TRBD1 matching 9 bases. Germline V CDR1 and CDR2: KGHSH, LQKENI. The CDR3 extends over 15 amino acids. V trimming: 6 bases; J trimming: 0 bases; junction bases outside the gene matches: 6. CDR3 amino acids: CASSPGQGPSYEQYF. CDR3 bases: TGTGCCAGCTCCCCAGGACAGGGGCCCTCCTACGAGCAGTACTTC.

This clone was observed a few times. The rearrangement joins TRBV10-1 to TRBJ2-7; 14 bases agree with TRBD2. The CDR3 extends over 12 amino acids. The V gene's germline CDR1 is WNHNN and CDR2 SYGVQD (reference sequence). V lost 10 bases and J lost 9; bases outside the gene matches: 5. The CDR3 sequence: CATGLAGGRQYF. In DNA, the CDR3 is TGCGCCACCGGACTAGCGGGAGGAAGGCAGTACTTC.

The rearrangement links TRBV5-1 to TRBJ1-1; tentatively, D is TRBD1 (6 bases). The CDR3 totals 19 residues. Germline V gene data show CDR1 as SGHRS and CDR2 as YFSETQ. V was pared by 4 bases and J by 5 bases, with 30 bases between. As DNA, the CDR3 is TGCGCCAGCAGCCGGACAAGCGGGGGGGAATCCCTCAGGGGTACTGAAGCTTTCTTT. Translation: CASSRTSGGESLRGTEAFF. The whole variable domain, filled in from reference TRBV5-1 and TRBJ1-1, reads KAGVTQTPRYLIKTRGQQVTLSCSPISGHRSVSWYQQTPGQGLQFLFEYFSETQRNKGNFPGRFSGRQFSNSRSEMNVSTLELGDSALYLCASSRTSGGESLRGTEAFFGQGTRLTVV.

CDR3 sequence reads: CASGLSGTGNTIYF. In DNA, the CDR3 is TGTGCTAGTGGTTTGTCCGGGACAGGAAACACCATATATTTT. V gene TRBV12-5 combines with J gene TRBJ1-3, with D perhaps matching TRBD1 (6 bases). Germline lookup yields CDR1 LGHNT and CDR2 FRNRAP. This CDR3 region has 14 residues. Trimming stripped 2 bases from V and 4 bases from J, with 9 bases between.

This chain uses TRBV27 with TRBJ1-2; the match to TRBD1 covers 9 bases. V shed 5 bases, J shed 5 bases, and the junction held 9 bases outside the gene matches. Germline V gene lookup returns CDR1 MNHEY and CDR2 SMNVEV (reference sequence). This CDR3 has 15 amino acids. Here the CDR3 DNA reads TGTGCCAGCAGTCCGAGCCGGGACAGGGAGTATGGCTACACCTTC. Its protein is CASSPSRDREYGYTF.

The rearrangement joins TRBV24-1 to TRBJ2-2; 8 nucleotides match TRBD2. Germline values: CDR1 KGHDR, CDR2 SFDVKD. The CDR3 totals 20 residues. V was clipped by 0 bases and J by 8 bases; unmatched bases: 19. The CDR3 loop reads CATSDLRRNREGPENGELFF. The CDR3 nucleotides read TGTGCCACCAGTGATTTGCGCAGAAACCGGGAGGGCCCCGAGAATGGGGAGCTGTTTTTT.

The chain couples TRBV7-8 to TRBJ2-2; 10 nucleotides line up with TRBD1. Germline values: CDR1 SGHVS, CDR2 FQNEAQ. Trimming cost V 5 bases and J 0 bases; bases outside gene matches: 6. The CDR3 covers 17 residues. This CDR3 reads CASSRQGQGANTGELFF. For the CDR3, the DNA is TGTGCCAGCAGCCGGCAAGGACAGGGGGCGAACACCGGGGAGCTGTTTTTT.

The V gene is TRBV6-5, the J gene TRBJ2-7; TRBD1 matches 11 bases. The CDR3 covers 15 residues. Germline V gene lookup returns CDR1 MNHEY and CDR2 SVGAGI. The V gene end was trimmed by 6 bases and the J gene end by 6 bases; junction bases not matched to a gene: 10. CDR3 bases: TGTGCCAGCAGCCGAGCGGCCGGGACAGGGGGCGAGCAGTACTTC. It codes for CASSRAAGTGGEQYF.

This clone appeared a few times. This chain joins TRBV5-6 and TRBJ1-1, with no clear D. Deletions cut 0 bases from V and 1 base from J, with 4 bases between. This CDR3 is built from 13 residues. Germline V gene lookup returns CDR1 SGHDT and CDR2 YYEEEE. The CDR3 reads CASSLGANTEAFF. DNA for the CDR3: TGTGCCAGCAGCTTGGGGGCGAACACTGAAGCTTTCTTT.

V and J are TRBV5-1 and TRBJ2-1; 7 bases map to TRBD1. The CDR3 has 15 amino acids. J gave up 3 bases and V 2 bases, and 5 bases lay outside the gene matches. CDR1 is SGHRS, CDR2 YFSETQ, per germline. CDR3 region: CASSLGGVGYNEQFF. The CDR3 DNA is TGCGCCAGCAGCTTAGGGGGCGTAGGCTACAATGAGCAGTTCTTC.

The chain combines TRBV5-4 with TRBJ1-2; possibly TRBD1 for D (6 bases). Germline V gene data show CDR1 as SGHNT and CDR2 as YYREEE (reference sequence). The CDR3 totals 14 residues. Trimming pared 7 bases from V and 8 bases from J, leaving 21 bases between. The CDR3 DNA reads TGTGCCAGCTCCCCAGAATACAGGGAGTCCGGCTACACCTTC. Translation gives CASSPEYRESGYTF. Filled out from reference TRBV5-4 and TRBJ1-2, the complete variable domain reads ETGVTQSPTHLIKTRGQQVTLRCSSQSGHNTVSWYQQALGQGPQFIFQYYREEENGRGNFPPRFSGLQFPNYSSELNVNALELDDSALYLCASSPEYRESGYTFGSGTRLTVV.

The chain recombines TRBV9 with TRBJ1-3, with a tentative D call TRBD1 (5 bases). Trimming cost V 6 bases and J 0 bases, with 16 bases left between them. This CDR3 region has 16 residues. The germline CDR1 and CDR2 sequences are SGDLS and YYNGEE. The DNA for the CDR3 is TGTGCCAGCACGAAAGGGGACTCTAACTCTGGAAACACCATATATTTT. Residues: CASTKGDSNSGNTIYF.

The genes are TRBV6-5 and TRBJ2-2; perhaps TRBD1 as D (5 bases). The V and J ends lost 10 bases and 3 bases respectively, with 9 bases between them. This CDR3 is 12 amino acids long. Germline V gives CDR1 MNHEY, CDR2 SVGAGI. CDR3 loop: CATRGYTGELFF. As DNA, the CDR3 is TGTGCCACAAGGGGATACACCGGGGAGCTGTTTTTT.

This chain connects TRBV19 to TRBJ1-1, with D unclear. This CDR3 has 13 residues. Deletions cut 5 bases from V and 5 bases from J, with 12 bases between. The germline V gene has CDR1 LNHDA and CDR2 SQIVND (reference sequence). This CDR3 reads CASSAERRTEAFF. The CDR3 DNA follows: TGTGCCAGTAGTGCCGAGCGGAGGACTGAAGCTTTCTTT.

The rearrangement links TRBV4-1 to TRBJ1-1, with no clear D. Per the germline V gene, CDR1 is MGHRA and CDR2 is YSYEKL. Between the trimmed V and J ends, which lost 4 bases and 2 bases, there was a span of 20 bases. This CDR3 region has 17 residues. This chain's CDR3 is CASSPPRGGSPNTEAFF. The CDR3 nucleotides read TGCGCCAGCAGCCCCCCGCGGGGAGGTTCCCCTAACACTGAAGCTTTCTTT.

The CDR3 nucleotides read TGTGCCAGCAGCTCCCGGACAGGGGAGCGCTACGAGCAGTACTTC. It is translated as CASSSRTGERYEQYF. The rearrangement uses TRBV9 and TRBJ2-7, with 9 bases lining up with TRBD1. Germline V gives CDR1 SGDLS, CDR2 YYNGEE. V shed 4 bases and J 3 bases; nucleotides not matched to a gene: 8. This CDR3 comprises 15 residues.

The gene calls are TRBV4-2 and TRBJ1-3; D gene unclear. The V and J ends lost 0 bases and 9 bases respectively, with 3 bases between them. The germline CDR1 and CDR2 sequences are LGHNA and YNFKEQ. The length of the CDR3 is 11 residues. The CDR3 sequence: CASSQDSTIYF. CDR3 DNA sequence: TGTGCCAGCAGCCAAGACTCCACCATATATTTT.

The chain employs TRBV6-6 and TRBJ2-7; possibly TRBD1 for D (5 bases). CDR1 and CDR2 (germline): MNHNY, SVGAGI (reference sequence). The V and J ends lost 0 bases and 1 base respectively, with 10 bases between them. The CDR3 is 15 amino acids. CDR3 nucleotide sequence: TGTGCCAGCAGTTACTCGGCAGGGAAATCCTACGAGCAGTACTTC. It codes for CASSYSAGKSYEQYF.

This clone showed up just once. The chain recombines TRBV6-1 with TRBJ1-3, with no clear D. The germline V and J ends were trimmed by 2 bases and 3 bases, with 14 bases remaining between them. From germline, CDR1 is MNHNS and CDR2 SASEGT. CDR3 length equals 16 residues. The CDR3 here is CASSESSGRFGNTIYF. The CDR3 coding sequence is TGTGCCAGCAGTGAATCTTCAGGCAGGTTTGGAAACACCATATATTTT.